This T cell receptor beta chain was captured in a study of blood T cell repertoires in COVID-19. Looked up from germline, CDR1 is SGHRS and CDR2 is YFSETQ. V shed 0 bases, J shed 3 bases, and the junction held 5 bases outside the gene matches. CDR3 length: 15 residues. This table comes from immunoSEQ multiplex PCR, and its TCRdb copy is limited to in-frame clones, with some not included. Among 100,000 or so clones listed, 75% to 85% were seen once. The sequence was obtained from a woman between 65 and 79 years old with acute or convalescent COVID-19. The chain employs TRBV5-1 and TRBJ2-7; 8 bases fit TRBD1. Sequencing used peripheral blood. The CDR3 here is CASSLAETGGYEQYF. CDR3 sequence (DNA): TGCGCCAGCAGCTTGGCCGAAACAGGGGGCTACGAGCAGTACTTC.